The 2 T cell receptor beta chains in this list originate from one sample, sequenced in a study of blood T cell repertoires in COVID-19. Measured with immunoSEQ multiplex PCR; TCRdb has only the in-frame clones, and not every one. The sample carries hundreds of thousands of clones, roughly 85% recorded once. The sample taken for sequencing was PBMCs or T cells enriched from blood (not recorded which). The receptors here all came from a woman in her fifties or sixties with acute COVID-19.

The chain combines TRBV20-1 with TRBJ1-2, with 12 bases identical to TRBD1. The CDR3 is 19 amino acids. After removal of 3 bases from V and 1 base from J, the junction contained 15 bases not matched to a gene. The germline V gene encodes CDR1 DFQATT and CDR2 SNEGSKA (reference sequence). The CDR3 loop reads CSASPRAGQGARVNYGYTF. CDR3 DNA sequence: TGCAGTGCTAGTCCCAGGGCGGGACAGGGGGCGCGAGTTAACTATGGCTACACCTTC.

The CDR3 DNA reads as TGTGCCAGCAGTGACTCCCAGGGGGGCTATGGCTACACCTTC. Its translation: CASSDSQGGYGYTF. This chain connects TRBV6-4 to TRBJ1-2, with 7 bases identical to TRBD1. The CDR3 has 14 residues. V lost 0 bases, J lost 4 bases, and 2 bases stayed unmatched. Germline values: CDR1 MRHNA, CDR2 SNTAGT.